The 21 T cell receptor beta chains below were found in one sample sequenced in a study of blood T cell repertoires in COVID-19. Assay: immunoSEQ multiplex PCR; the TCRdb copy retains only in-frame clones and omits some. Of more than 95,000 clones in the sample, over 70% were seen once. Input material: peripheral blood. The source of these receptors is a human donor in a cohort sampled during active or convalescent COVID-19.

The J gene is TRBJ2-3, the V gene TRBV9, with 8 bases identical to TRBD2. Germline trimming cut 4 bases from V and 4 bases from J; bases unmatched to any gene: 8. The germline V gene encodes CDR1 SGDLS and CDR2 YYNGEE. The CDR3 covers 15 residues. CDR3 sequence: CASSRGGGPPDTQYF. The CDR3, as DNA: TGTGCCAGCAGCCGGGGGGGAGGACCCCCAGATACGCAGTATTTT.

The genes are TRBV4-3 and TRBJ2-5; 8 bases are a match to TRBD1. Germline assignment: CDR1 LGHNA and CDR2 YSLEER. The CDR3 contains 17 residues. The junction had 11 bases not matched to a gene; V was cut back by 0 bases and J by 5 bases. CDR3 protein: CASSQDPWQGARETQYF. The CDR3 nucleotides are TGCGCCAGCAGCCAAGATCCTTGGCAGGGGGCGCGGGAGACCCAGTACTTC.

The chain is built from TRBV7-9 and TRBJ1-2; unclear D gene. Deletions cut 6 bases from V and 8 bases from J, with 13 bases between. The germline CDR1 and CDR2 sequences are SEHNR and FQNEAQ (reference sequence). The CDR3 covers 12 residues. The CDR3 DNA sequence: TGTGCCAGCAGTTACAGTGGGTTGGGCTACACCTTC. This encodes CASSYSGLGYTF. Full variable domain (outside the CDR3, taken from reference TRBV7-9 and TRBJ1-2): DTGVSQNPRHKITKRGQNVTFRCDPISEHNRLYWYRQTLGQGPEFLTYFQNEAQLEKSRLLSDRFSAERPKGSFSTLEIQRTEQGDSAMYLCASSYSGLGYTFGSGTRLTVV.

This clone has only a few counts. V usage is TRBV6-5 and J usage is TRBJ2-7; 9 positions match TRBD1. The V segment lost 0 bases and the J segment 4 bases; nucleotides outside the gene matches: 1. Per the germline V gene, CDR1 is MNHEY and CDR2 is SVGAGI. The CDR3 consists of 14 residues. The CDR3 DNA is TGTGCCAGCAGTTACTCACAGGGGGCGTACGAGCAGTACTTC. It codes for CASSYSQGAYEQYF.

V usage is TRBV5-1 and J usage is TRBJ1-4, with D unresolved. Germline values: CDR1 SGHRS, CDR2 YFSETQ. V was cut by 2 bases and J by 8 bases, with 13 bases left in between. CDR3 length: 14 residues. The CDR3 region is CASSFVSVREKLFF. The DNA for the CDR3 is TGCGCCAGCAGCTTCGTTTCCGTACGGGAAAAACTGTTTTTT.

The rearrangement joins TRBV11-2 to TRBJ1-1, with D possibly matching TRBD1 (6 bases). Germline V gene lookup returns CDR1 SGHAT and CDR2 FQNNGV. V lost 4 bases and J lost 2, with 17 bases in between. The CDR3 consists of 16 residues. In DNA, the CDR3 is TGTGCCAGCAGCTCCTCCTCAGGGGTCCCAAACACTGAAGCTTTCTTT. Amino acid sequence: CASSSSSGVPNTEAFF.

The chain employs TRBV10-3 and TRBJ2-1; TRBD1 matches at 7 bases. After removal of 6 bases from V and 10 bases from J, the junction contained 3 bases not matched to a gene. The CDR3 totals 11 residues. Germline assignment: CDR1 ENHRY and CDR2 SYGVKD. The CDR3 loop is CAIRDRWEQFF. As DNA, the CDR3 is TGTGCCATCAGGGACAGGTGGGAGCAGTTCTTC.

V is TRBV2 and J is TRBJ2-4; 9 positions match TRBD1. The CDR3 is 13 amino acids. In germline, CDR1 is SNHLY, CDR2 FYNNEI. Unmatched junction bases numbered 6, after V lost 7 bases and J lost 8 bases. DNA of the CDR3: TGTGCCAGCAACGGACAGGGGCCCGACATTCAGTACTTC. Translated: CASNGQGPDIQYF.

J is TRBJ2-7 and V is TRBV7-9; D is perhaps TRBD2 (5 bases). Trimming shortened V by 0 bases and J by 2 bases, and 5 bases separated the two germline ends. This CDR3 is built from 13 residues. Germline-derived CDR1 and CDR2 are SEHNR and FQNEAQ (reference sequence). The CDR3 region has the DNA TGTGCCAGCAGCTTAGCGACTACCTACGAGCAGTACTTC. Translation: CASSLATTYEQYF.

The chain uses TRBV15 and TRBJ2-2, with TRBD2 matching 9 bases. The CDR3 spans 16 residues. V shed 0 bases and J 1 base; nucleotides not matched to a gene: 0. Germline V gene lookup returns CDR1 LNHNV and CDR2 YYDKDF (reference sequence). The CDR3 region is CATSRELAGNTGELFF. The CDR3 DNA is TGTGCCACCAGCAGAGAACTAGCGGGGAACACCGGGGAGCTGTTTTTT. Full variable domain (missing parts from reference TRBV15 and TRBJ2-2): DAMVIQNPRYQVTQFGKPVTLSCSQTLNHNVMYWYQQKSSQAPKLLFHYYDKDFNNEADTPDNFQSRRPNTSFCFLDIRSPGLGDTAMYLCATSRELAGNTGELFFGEGSRLTVL.

This clone was detected only a few times. This chain uses TRBV19 with TRBJ1-4; 7 nucleotides match TRBD1. Germline V gene data show CDR1 as LNHDA and CDR2 as SQIVND (reference sequence). The CDR3 consists of 14 residues. Trimming at V came to 7 bases and at J to 7 bases, leaving 9 bases not matched to a gene. CDR3 nucleotides: TGTGCCAGTAATCCGACAGGGAGAGGTGAAAAACTGTTTTTT. Encoded protein: CASNPTGRGEKLFF.

V usage is TRBV5-1 and J usage is TRBJ2-5, with 9 bases identical to TRBD2. Germline-derived CDR1 and CDR2 are SGHRS and YFSETQ. The CDR3 is 15 amino acids. V lost 0 bases and J lost 4; bases outside the gene matches: 4. CDR3 amino acids: CASSLGTSESETQYF. DNA of the CDR3: TGCGCCAGCAGCTTGGGGACTAGCGAATCAGAGACCCAGTACTTC.

This clone has just one count. V gene TRBV28 combines with J gene TRBJ2-1; D might be TRBD1 (6 bases). Germline-derived CDR1 and CDR2 are MDHEN and SYDVKM. The germline V and J ends were trimmed by 8 bases and 7 bases, with 12 bases remaining between them. This CDR3 has 12 residues. CDR3 in DNA: TGTGCCAGCGGGGAAGGGGGAAATGAGCAGTTCTTC. The encoded protein is CASGEGGNEQFF.

The chain uses TRBV4-2 and TRBJ1-1; D possibly corresponds to TRBD1 (6 bases). Looked up from germline, CDR1 is LGHNA and CDR2 is YNFKEQ. CDR3 length: 15 amino acids. With 5 bases removed from V and 0 bases from J, the gap between germline ends came to 13 bases. The CDR3 is CASSSRQDLNTEAFF. CDR3 DNA: TGTGCCAGCAGCTCCCGACAGGATTTGAACACTGAAGCTTTCTTT.

This chain joins TRBV5-6 and TRBJ2-7; D remains unclear. This CDR3 comprises 17 residues. The ends were cut back, 2 bases at V and 1 base at J, with 19 bases in the middle. The germline V gene encodes CDR1 SGHDT and CDR2 YYEEEE. The CDR3 coding sequence is TGTGCCAGCAGCTTAGTCTTCTCGGCGGCCGGGTCCTACGAGCAGTACTTC. This codes for CASSLVFSAAGSYEQYF.

The gene calls are TRBV19 and TRBJ1-6; TRBD1 agrees at 7 bases. Germline V gene data show CDR1 as LNHDA and CDR2 as SQIVND (reference sequence). The CDR3 is 18 amino acids. V trimming: 5 bases; J trimming: 5 bases; junction bases outside the gene matches: 15. The CDR3 protein is CASSRVHGTAVDNSPLHF. The DNA of the CDR3 is TGTGCCAGTAGTCGTGTTCACGGGACAGCCGTCGATAATTCACCCCTCCACTTT.

J is TRBJ1-3 and V is TRBV28; 9 positions match TRBD1. Germline assignment: CDR1 MDHEN and CDR2 SYDVKM. This CDR3 spans 17 amino acids. Losses at the gene ends were 5 bases for V and 4 bases for J; bases not matched to a gene: 12. The CDR3: CASSTPGQGNVGNTIYF. In DNA form, the CDR3 reads TGTGCCAGCAGTACCCCCGGACAGGGGAATGTAGGAAACACCATATATTTT.

A few counts support this clone. The gene calls are TRBV19 and TRBJ1-6; weak D call: TRBD1 (6 bases). Trimming removed 4 bases at V and 8 bases at J, with 15 bases between. The CDR3 loop spans 15 amino acids. The germline gives CDR1 LNHDA, CDR2 SQIVND (reference sequence). The DNA for the CDR3 is TGTGCCAGTAGTAAGGGGGACCCCCTGGATTCACCCCTCCACTTT. Protein sequence: CASSKGDPLDSPLHF. The full variable domain, rest sourced from reference TRBV19 and TRBJ1-6, is DGGITQSPKYLFRKEGQNVTLSCEQNLNHDAMYWYRQDPGQGLRLIYYSQIVNDFQKGDIAEGYSVSREKKESFPLTVTSAQKNPTAFYLCASSKGDPLDSPLHFGNGTRLTVT.

This chain uses TRBV27 with TRBJ2-3; TRBD2 matches at 9 bases. The J segment lost 4 bases and the V segment lost 6 bases, leaving 17 bases of the junction unmatched. Germline V gene sequence: CDR1 MNHEY, CDR2 SMNVEV (reference sequence). The CDR3 runs 18 residues. The CDR3 nucleotides are TGTGCCAGCAGACCTGGGGGCGGGGGGGCATTGATCCCAGATACGCAGTATTTT. Translating it yields CASRPGGGGALIPDTQYF.

V and J are TRBV5-1 and TRBJ2-3; TRBD2 agrees at 11 bases. The germline V gene has CDR1 SGHRS and CDR2 YFSETQ. V shed 2 bases, J shed 0 bases, and the junction held 2 bases outside the gene matches. The CDR3 length is 16 residues. DNA of the CDR3: TGCGCCAGCAGCTTAAGACTAGCGGGAAGCACAGATACGCAGTATTTT. It codes for CASSLRLAGSTDTQYF.

This clone was seen a single time. V is TRBV28 and J is TRBJ1-5; 12 bases fit TRBD1. V dropped 8 bases and J dropped 1; count of bases not matched to a gene: 6. CDR1 and CDR2 (germline): MDHEN, SYDVKM. The CDR3 is made up of 16 amino acids. The DNA of the CDR3 is TGTGCCAGCGGCGGGACAGGGGGCGTAAGCAATCAGCCCCAGCATTTT. Protein product: CASGGTGGVSNQPQHF.